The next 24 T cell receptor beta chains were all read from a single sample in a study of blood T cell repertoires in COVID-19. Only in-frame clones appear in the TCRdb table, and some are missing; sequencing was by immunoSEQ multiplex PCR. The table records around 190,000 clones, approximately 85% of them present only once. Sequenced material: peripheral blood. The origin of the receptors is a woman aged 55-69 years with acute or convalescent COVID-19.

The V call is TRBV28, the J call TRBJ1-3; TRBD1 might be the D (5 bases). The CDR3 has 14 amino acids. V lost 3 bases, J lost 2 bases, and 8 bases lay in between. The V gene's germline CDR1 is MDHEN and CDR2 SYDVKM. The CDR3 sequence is CASSFPQAGNTIYF. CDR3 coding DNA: TGTGCCAGCAGTTTCCCACAGGCTGGAAACACCATATATTTT.

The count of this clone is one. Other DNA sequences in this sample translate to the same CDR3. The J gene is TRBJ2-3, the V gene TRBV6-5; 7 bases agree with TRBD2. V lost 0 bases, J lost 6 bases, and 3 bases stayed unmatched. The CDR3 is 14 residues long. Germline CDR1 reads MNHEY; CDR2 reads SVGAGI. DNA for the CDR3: TGTGCCAGCAGTTACTCTCGGGGAGGGGATACGCAGTATTTT. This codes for CASSYSRGGDTQYF.

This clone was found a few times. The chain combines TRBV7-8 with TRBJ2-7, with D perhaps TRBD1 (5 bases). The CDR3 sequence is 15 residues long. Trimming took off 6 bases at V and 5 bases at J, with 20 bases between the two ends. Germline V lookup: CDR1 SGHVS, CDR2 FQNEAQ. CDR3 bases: TGTGCCAGCAGTCTACCGGGCGCCAGGGTCGACGAGCAGTACTTC. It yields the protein CASSLPGARVDEQYF.

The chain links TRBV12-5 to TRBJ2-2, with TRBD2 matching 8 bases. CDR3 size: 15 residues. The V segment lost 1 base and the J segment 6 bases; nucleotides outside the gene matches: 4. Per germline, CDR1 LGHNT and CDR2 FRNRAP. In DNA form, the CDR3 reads TGTGCTAGTGGTTTGGCCCCGGGGGGGGCCGGGGAGCTGTTTTTT. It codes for CASGLAPGGAGELFF. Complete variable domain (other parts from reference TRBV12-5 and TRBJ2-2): DARVTQTPRHKVTEMGQEVTMRCQPILGHNTVFWYRQTMMQGLELLAYFRNRAPLDDSGMPKDRFSAEMPDATLATLKIQPSEPRDSAVYFCASGLAPGGAGELFFGEGSRLTVL.

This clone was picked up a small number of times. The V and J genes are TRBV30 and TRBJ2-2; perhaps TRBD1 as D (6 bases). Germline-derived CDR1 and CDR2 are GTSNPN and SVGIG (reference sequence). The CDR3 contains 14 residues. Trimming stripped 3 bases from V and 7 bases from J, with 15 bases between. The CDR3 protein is CAWRFQGIGGELFF. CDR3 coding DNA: TGTGCCTGGAGGTTTCAGGGGATTGGCGGGGAGCTGTTTTTT.

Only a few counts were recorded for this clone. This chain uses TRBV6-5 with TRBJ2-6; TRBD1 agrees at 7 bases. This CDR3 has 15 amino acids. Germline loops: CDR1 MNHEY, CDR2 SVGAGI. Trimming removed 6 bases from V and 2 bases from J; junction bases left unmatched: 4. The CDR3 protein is CASSQTGAGANVLTF. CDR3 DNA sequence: TGTGCCAGCAGCCAAACAGGGGCTGGGGCCAACGTCCTGACTTTC.

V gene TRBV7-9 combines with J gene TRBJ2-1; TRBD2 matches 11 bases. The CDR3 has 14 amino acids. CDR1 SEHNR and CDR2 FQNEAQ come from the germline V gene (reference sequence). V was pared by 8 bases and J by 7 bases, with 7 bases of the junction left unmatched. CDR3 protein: CASGRLAGTNEQFF. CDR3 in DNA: TGTGCCAGCGGAAGACTAGCGGGAACGAATGAGCAGTTCTTC.

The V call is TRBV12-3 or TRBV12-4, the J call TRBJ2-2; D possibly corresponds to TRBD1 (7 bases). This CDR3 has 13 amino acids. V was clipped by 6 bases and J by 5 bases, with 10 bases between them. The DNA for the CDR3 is TGTGCCAGCAGGCAGGGGGGAACCGGGGAGCTGTTTTTT. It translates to CASRQGGTGELFF.

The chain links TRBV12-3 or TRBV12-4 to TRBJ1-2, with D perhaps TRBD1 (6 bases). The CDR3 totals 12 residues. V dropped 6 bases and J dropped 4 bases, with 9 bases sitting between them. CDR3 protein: CASSPGVYGYTF. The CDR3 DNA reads TGTGCCAGCAGCCCAGGGGTCTATGGCTACACCTTC.

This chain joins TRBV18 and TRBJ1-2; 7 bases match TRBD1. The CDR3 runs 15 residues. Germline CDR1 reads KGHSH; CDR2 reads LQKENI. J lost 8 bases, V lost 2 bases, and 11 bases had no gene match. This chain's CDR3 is CASSPRDRVLGGYTF. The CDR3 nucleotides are TGTGCCAGCTCACCAAGAGACAGGGTCTTGGGAGGCTACACCTTC.

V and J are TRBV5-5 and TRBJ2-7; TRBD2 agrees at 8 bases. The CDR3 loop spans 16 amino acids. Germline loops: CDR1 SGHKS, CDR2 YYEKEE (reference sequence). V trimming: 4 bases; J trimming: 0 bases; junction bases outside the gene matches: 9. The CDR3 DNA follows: TGTGCCAGCAGCCGGCTAGCGGGCCATATCTCCTACGAGCAGTACTTC. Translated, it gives CASSRLAGHISYEQYF.

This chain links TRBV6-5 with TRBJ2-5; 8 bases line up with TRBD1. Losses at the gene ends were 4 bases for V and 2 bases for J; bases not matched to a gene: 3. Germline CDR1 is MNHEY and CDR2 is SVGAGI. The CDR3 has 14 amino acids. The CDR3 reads CASSFNRGQETQYF. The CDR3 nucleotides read TGTGCCAGCAGTTTCAACAGGGGGCAAGAGACCCAGTACTTC.

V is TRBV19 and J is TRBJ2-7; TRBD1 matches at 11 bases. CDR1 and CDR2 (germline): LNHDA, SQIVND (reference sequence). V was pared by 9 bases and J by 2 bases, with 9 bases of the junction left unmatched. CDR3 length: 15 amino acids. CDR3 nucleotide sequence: TGTGCCAGAAGATTCGGGGGACAGGGGGCCTACGAGCAGTACTTC. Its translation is CARRFGGQGAYEQYF.

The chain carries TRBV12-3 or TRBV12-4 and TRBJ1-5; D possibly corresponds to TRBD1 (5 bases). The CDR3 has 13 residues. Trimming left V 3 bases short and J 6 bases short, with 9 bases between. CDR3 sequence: CASSFGGIQPQHF. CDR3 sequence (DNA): TGTGCCAGCAGTTTCGGGGGGATTCAGCCCCAGCATTTT.

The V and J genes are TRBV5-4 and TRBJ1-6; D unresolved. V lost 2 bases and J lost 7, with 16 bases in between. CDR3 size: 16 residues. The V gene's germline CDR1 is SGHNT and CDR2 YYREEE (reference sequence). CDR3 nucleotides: TGTGCCAGCAGCTTAGTCCTCAAAAAACAGAATTCACCCCTCCACTTT. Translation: CASSLVLKKQNSPLHF. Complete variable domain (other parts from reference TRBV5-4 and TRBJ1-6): ETGVTQSPTHLIKTRGQQVTLRCSSQSGHNTVSWYQQALGQGPQFIFQYYREEENGRGNFPPRFSGLQFPNYSSELNVNALELDDSALYLCASSLVLKKQNSPLHFGNGTRLTVT.

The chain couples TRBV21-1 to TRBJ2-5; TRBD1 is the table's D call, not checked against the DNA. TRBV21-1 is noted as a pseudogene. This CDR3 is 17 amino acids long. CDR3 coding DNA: TGTGCCAGCAGCAAATGCGTTGGACACACATTCGGAGAGACCCAGTACTTC. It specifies CASSKCVGHTFGETQYF.

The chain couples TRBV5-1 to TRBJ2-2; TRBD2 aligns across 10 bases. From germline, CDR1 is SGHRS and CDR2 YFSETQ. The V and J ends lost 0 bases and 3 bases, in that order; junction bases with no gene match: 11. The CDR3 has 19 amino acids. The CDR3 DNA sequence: TGCGCCAGCAGCTTGGAGAAAGGCGAGCGGGAGGGCGACACCGGGGAGCTGTTTTTT. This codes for CASSLEKGEREGDTGELFF.

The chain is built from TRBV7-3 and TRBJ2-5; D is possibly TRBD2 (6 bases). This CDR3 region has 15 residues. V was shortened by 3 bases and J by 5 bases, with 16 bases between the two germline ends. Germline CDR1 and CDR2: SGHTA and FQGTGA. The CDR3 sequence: CASSLFGLGGETQYF. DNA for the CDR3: TGTGCCAGCAGCTTGTTCGGACTCGGAGGGGAGACCCAGTACTTC.

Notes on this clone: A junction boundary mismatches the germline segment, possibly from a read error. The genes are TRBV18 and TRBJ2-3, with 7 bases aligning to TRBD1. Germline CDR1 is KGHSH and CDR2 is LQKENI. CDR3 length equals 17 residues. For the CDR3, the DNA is TGTGCCAGCTCGCCACTGAGGGCGACAGGGTTTTTGGATACGCAGTATTTT. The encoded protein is CASSPLRATGFLDTQYF.

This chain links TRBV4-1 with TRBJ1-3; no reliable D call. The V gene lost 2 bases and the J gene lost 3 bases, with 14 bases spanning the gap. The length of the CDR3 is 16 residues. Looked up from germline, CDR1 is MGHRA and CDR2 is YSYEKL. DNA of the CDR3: TGCGCCAGCAGCCAACCCCCCGGTGGGCTTGGAAACACCATATATTTT. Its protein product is CASSQPPGGLGNTIYF.

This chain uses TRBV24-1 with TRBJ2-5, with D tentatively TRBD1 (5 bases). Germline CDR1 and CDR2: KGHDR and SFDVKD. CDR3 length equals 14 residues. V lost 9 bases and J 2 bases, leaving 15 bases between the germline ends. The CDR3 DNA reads TGTGCCACCCAGGGCCCTTCAGAACAAGAGACCCAGTACTTC. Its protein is CATQGPSEQETQYF.

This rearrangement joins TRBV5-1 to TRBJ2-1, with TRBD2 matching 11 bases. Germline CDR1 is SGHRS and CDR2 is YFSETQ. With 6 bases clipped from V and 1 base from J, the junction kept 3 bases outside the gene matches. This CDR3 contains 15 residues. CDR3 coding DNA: TGCGCCAGCAAAGTAGCGGGAGGGTCCTACAATGAGCAGTTCTTC. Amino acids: CASKVAGGSYNEQFF.

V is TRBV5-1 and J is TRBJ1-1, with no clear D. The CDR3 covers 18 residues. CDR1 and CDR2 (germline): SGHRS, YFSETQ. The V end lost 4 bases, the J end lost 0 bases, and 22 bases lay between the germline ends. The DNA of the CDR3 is TGCGCCAGCAGCCGCAGAAATCTGGAGGGTATCATGAACACTGAAGCTTTCTTT. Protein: CASSRRNLEGIMNTEAFF.

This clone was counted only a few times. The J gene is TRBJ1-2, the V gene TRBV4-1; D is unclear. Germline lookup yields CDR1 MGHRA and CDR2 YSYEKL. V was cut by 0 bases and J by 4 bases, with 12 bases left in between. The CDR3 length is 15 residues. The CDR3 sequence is CASSQERSGGYGYTF. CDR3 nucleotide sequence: TGCGCCAGCAGCCAAGAGCGTAGCGGAGGCTATGGCTACACCTTC.